This T cell receptor beta chain originates from a study of blood T cell repertoires in COVID-19. Looking at the study overall: Sites in the United States, Italy and Spain provided acute and convalescent COVID-19 samples. The cDNA or gDNA used as material had been derived from T cells, B-cell-depleted T cells, or PBMCs.

The ends were cut back, 7 bases at V and 2 bases at J, with 12 bases in the middle. This CDR3 contains 15 residues. The germline CDR1 and CDR2 sequences are MNHEY and SVGAGI. This clone has more than one count but fewer than ten. Source study methods: Nucleated cell counts were estimated from reference gene primer amplification. Profiled with immunoSEQ multiplex PCR; TCRdb holds only in-frame clones, not every one. V, J and clone size are those of that table, while D and trimming were read from the DNA. The sample contains some 230,000 clones, around 83% of which appear only once. The sequence was obtained from a woman in her 50s with acute or convalescent COVID-19. The specimen was peripheral blood. This chain links TRBV6-5 with TRBJ2-6; possible D gene TRBD1, 6 bases. CDR3 in amino acids: CASMTGPAGANVLTF. CDR3 sequence (DNA): TGTGCCAGCATGACAGGACCCGCTGGGGCCAACGTCCTGACTTTC.